This T cell receptor beta chain was retrieved from a study of blood T cell repertoires in COVID-19. Study-wide background: T cells, B-cell-depleted T cells, or PBMCs supplied cDNA or gDNA.

Clones were read by immunoSEQ multiplex PCR, and TCRdb kept only the in-frame ones, dropping some. The sample has approximately 230,000 clones, approximately 86% seen once; the top ten hold more than 1.2%. The CDR3 is 11 residues long. V was shortened by 8 bases and J by 6 bases, with 10 bases between the two germline ends. Sequenced input: peripheral blood. This rearrangement joins TRBV12-3 or TRBV12-4 to TRBJ1-1; D is undetermined. This TCR came from a man at least 80 years old with acute or convalescent COVID-19. The CDR3 sequence: CASGRVSEAFF. CDR3 sequence (DNA): TGTGCCAGCGGGCGGGTGTCTGAAGCTTTCTTT.